This entry concerns a single T cell receptor beta chain. The target antigen is unknown. The sample originates from a study of monozygotic twins with inflammatory bowel disease. General study results and limits: IBD patients, compared with healthy twins, shared fewer clonotypes with others (especially with disease activity).

The unique tags termed UMIs, each holding a 6-nucleotide sample barcode, were added by means of template switching. Reprocessing the 5' RACE reads, TCRdb reports a single entry for every CDR3 protein and omits DNA. The specimen's table records approximately 160,000 distinct CDR3 sequences. CDR1 is SGHNT and CDR2 is YYREEE in the germline V gene (reference sequence). The CDR3 covers 15 residues. Phlebotomy per donor yielded a single 2.5 ml blood sample. Sequencing was done on a sample of blood. This sequence was found in a human donor with ulcerative colitis or Crohn's disease, or a healthy co-twin of an affected twin (not recorded which). The V call is TRBV5-4, the J call TRBJ2-1; TCRdb outputs TRBD1, but without DNA this stays unchecked. This chain's CDR3 is CASRADRGPYNEQFF.